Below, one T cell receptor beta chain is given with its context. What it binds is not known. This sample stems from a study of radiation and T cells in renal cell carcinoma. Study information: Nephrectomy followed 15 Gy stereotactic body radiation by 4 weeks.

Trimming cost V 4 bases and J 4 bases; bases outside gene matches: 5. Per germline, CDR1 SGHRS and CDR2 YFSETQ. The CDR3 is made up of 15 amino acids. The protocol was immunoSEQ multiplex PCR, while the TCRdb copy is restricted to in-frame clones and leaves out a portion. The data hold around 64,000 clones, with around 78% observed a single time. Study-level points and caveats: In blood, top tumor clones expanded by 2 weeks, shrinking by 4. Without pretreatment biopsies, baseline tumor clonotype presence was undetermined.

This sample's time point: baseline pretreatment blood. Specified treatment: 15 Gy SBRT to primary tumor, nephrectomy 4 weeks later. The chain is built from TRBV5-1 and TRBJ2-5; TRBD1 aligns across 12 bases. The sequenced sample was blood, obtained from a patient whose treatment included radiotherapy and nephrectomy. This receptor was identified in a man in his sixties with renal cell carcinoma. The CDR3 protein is CASSKGQGATETQYF. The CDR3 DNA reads TGCGCCAGCAGCAAGGGACAGGGGGCAACAGAGACCCAGTACTTC.